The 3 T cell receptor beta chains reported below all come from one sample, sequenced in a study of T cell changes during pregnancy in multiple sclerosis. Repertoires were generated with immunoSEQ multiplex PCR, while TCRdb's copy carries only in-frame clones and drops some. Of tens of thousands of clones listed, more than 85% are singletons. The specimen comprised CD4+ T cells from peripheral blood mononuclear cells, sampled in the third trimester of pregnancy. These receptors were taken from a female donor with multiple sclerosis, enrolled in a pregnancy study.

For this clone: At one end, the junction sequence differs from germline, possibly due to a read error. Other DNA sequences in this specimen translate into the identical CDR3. CDR3 sequence reads: CASSRQGQVNQPQHF. The DNA for the CDR3 is TGTGCCAGCAGTCGCCAGGGACAAGTAAATCAGCCCCAACATTTT. The chain combines TRBV6-1 with TRBJ1-5, with D possibly being TRBD1 (6 bases). CDR3 length: 15 amino acids. Germline V gives CDR1 MNHNS, CDR2 SASEGT.

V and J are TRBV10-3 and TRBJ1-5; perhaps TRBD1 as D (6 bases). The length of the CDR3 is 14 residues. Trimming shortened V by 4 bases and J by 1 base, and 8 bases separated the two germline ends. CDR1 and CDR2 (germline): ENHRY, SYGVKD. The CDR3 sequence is CAISGGQSNQPQHF. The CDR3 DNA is TGTGCCATCAGTGGAGGACAGAGCAATCAGCCCCAGCATTTT.

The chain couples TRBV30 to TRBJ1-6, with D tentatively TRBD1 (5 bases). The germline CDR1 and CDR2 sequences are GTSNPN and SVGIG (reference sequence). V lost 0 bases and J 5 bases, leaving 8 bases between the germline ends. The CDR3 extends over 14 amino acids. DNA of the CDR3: TGTGCCTGGAGTGTAAACAGGAATAATTCACCCCTCCACTTT. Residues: CAWSVNRNNSPLHF.